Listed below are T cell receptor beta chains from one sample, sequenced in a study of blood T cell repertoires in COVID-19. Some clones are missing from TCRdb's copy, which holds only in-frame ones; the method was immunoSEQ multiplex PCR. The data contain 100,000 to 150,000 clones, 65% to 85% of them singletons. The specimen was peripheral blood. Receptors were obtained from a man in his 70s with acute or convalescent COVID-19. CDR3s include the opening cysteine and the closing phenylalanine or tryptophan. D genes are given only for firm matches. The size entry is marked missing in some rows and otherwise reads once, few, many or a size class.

TGTGCCAGCAGCCAGGAACACAATCAGCCCCAGCATTTT	CASSQEHNQPQHF	TRBV7-2	TRBJ1-5	-	-
TGTGCCAGCAGTTATGACAGGGTGAGCACAGATACGCAGTATTTT	CASSYDRVSTDTQYF	TRBV6-5	TRBJ2-3	-	TRBD1
TGTGCCAGCAGCTATGGGACAGGCGATGGCTACACCTTC	CASSYGTGDGYTF	TRBV7-9	TRBJ1-2	-	TRBD1
TGCGCCAGCAGCCAATTGGGACAGTACACCGGGGAGCTGTTTTTT	CASSQLGQYTGELFF	TRBV5-1	TRBJ2-2	-	TRBD1
TGTGCCACCCCCCTTGGGCAGGGCAACACCGGGGAGCTGTTTTTT	CATPLGQGNTGELFF	TRBV24-1	TRBJ2-2	once	-
TGCGCCAGCAGTGAAAGAGGGTCAGGAAACACCATATATTTT	CASSERGSGNTIYF	TRBV10-2	TRBJ1-3	once	-
TGTGCCAGCTCACCTACTAGCGGGGACACCGGGGAGCTGTTTTTT	CASSPTSGDTGELFF	TRBV18	TRBJ2-2	-	TRBD2
TGTGCCAGCGGGAGGACAGGGTCCCAAGAGACCCAGTACTTC	CASGRTGSQETQYF	TRBV6-5	TRBJ2-5	-	TRBD1
TGCAGCGTTGCGGCAGGGATCACTGAAGCTTTCTTT	CSVAAGITEAFF	TRBV29-1	TRBJ1-1	-	-
TGTGCCCAAAAAGGGGCCCAAGAGACCCAGTACTTC	CAQKGAQETQYF	TRBV30	TRBJ2-5	-	-
TGTGCCAGCAGCCTGAGGGGGGGAGGCACAGATACGCAGTATTTT	CASSLRGGGTDTQYF	TRBV7-2	TRBJ2-3	few	-
TGCGCCAGCAGCTTGGGGACAATATCTGAGCAGTTCTTC	CASSLGTISEQFF	TRBV5-1	TRBJ2-1	-	-
TGTGCCAGCAGTTCGACCCGACAGGGGGCCTATGGCTACACCTTC	CASSSTRQGAYGYTF	TRBV6-5	TRBJ1-2	-	TRBD1
TGTGCCAGCGTCAGGGGATATAGCAATCAGCCCCAGCATTTT	CASVRGYSNQPQHF	TRBV6-5	TRBJ1-5	-	-
TGTGCCAGCACCACAGGGTTTGGAAATTCACCCCTCCACTTT	CASTTGFGNSPLHF	TRBV5-8	TRBJ1-6	-	-
TGTGCCAGCAGCGTAGGACAGGGGGGATCGGGCTACACCTTC	CASSVGQGGSGYTF	TRBV9	TRBJ1-2	-	TRBD1
TGTGCCGCCACGACAGGGGCCCGTAACACTGAAGCTTTCTTT	CAATTGARNTEAFF	TRBV10-3	TRBJ1-1	-	TRBD1
TGTGCCAGCAGTGTCCGGGACAGTTTGAACACTGAAGCTTTCTTT	CASSVRDSLNTEAFF	TRBV6-6	TRBJ1-1	-	TRBD1
TGCGCCAGCAGTGAGATGCGGGTCCTCTACGAGCAGTACTTC	CASSEMRVLYEQYF	TRBV10-2	TRBJ2-7	-	-
TGTGCCAGCAGTCCCGGGACAGCAAATCAGCCCCAGCATTTT	CASSPGTANQPQHF	TRBV6-5	TRBJ1-5	-	TRBD1
TGTGCCAGCAGCCCCAATAGCGGATATCAAGAGACCCAGTACTTC	CASSPNSGYQETQYF	TRBV7-8	TRBJ2-5	-	-
TGTGCCAGCAGTGGCTCGACCGGGACTAGCTTTTGGAATGAGCAGTTCTTC	CASSGSTGTSFWNEQFF	TRBV6-1	TRBJ2-1	-	TRBD2
TGCGCCAGCAGCTTGGCCCCTGGCAGGGGAGCGCTGGAGACCCAGTACTTC	CASSLAPGRGALETQYF	TRBV5-1	TRBJ2-5	-	-
TGTGCCAGCAGCCAAGCCCCGCAGACAGTAGGGCGCTACACCTTC	CASSQAPQTVGRYTF	TRBV14	TRBJ1-2	few	-
TGCGCCAGCAGCTTCCCCCCCGGAGGTCGGGGGTCTGAAGCTTTCTTT	CASSFPPGGRGSEAFF	TRBV5-1	TRBJ1-1	once	-
TGTGCCAGCGGCACGGGACTAGCGGGAATCAATGAGCAGTTCTTC	CASGTGLAGINEQFF	TRBV4-2	TRBJ2-1	-	TRBD2
TGCGCCAGCAGTGAGGAACCGCCCGGAGGGCCCCAGCATTTT	CASSEEPPGGPQHF	TRBV10-2	TRBJ1-5	-	-